This entry is about one T cell receptor (beta chain). Its antigen is currently not known. Base qualities are not at hand, and no much larger clone is one base apart. The sample originates from a study of blood T cell repertoires in COVID-19 (dated by TCRdb to 2018 to 2021). Regarding the complete study: Samples covering the acute and convalescent phases of COVID-19 were provided by collaborators in the United States, Italy and Spain. The material from the prospective study consisted of cDNA or gDNA derived from T cells, B-cell-depleted T cells, or PBMCs. The dataset comprised deeply sampled blood TCRbeta repertoires from subjects exposed to, actively infected with, or recovered from COVID-19. The repertoires were released in a freely available public database intended as a resource for research on the immune response to SARS-CoV-2. The samples were drawn from the first 160 participants of the ongoing ImmuneRACE study and from some 1,300 subjects provided by 6 global collaborators. The sample metadata nearly always contained a de-identified subject ID, COVID-19 status, age in years and sex. HLA class I and class II types, where available, came from metadata supplied by the sample provider rather than from assay-based typing. Overall study outcomes, separate from this receptor: Clinical and demographic metadata were provided uncurated, with the amount varying by source and participant.

Whole blood was collected in K2EDTA tubes by collaborating institutions according to the institutions' own protocols. For TCRbeta analysis, collaborators shipped samples in one of three forms: frozen whole blood, isolated PBMCs, or DNA extracted from either of those sample types. TCRbeta CDR3 regions were amplified from genomic DNA using the immunoSEQ Assay, a bias-controlled multiplex PCR. The authors' pipeline ran thus. The number of nucleated cells in each sample was estimated from the amplification of reference gene primers within the assay. To quantify the absolute abundance of each unique TCRbeta CDR3 rearrangement, sequence reads were collapsed and filtered. Productive Simpson clonality was computed per sample as the square root of Simpson's diversity index over productive rearrangements. As stored in TCRdb, this immuneACCESS dataset retains in-frame rearrangements with V and J assigned. A fraction of the clones does not appear; measured against another copy, unresolved V genes explain less than half of the discrepancy, and the remainder lacks a known reason. V and J calls and clone size are given by that table; D and trimming were obtained from the DNA. Recorded for this sample are 50,000 to 70,000 clones; around 84% of them occurred a single time. Of the sample, roughly a sixth is held by the ten largest clones.

V is reduced by 4 bases and J by 0 bases, leaving a spacing of 6 bases between them. The CDR3 spans 13 residues, from the cysteine through the phenylalanine. Only the CDR3 portion is preserved as DNA: 39 bases, with reading frame beginning at the first base. As encoded in the germline V gene, CDR1 is SNHLY while CDR2 is FYNNEI. Sequencing used peripheral blood. This receptor was identified in a man between 65 and 80 years old with active COVID-19. The rearrangement joined TRBV2 to TRBJ2-5; TRBD1 is a possible D gene, resting on 6 matching bases. CDR3 region: CASSGTDQETQYF. The DNA sequence is TGTGCCAGCAGTGGGACAGACCAAGAGACCCAGTACTTC.